This T cell receptor (beta chain) was captured in a study of shared clonotypes between healthy human individuals. Study results and caveats: The sharing of about 5% of naive CD4 clonotypes was seen across a few donors.

From germline, CDR1 is MDHEN and CDR2 SYDVKM. The CDR3 is 13 residues long. The V and J ends lost 5 bases and 6 bases, in that order; junction bases with no gene match: 7. Points on this clone: The target antigen is unknown.

Each cell subset's genomic DNA was divided evenly among several immunoSEQ plates. TCRdb's copy holds only in-frame clones and misses some; the assay was immunoSEQ multiplex PCR. The sample includes roughly 500,000 clones, almost 97% of them seen just once. The sequencing sample was made of naive CD4+ T cells sorted from blood. Sample subset: CD45RA+ positively selected. The genes are TRBV28 and TRBJ2-7; 7 bases are shared with TRBD1. This receptor was taken from a woman aged 25 to 39 in good health. The DNA of the CDR3 is TGTGCCAGCAGTGCCGACAGGGATCGCGAGCAGTACTTC. Encoded protein: CASSADRDREQYF.